This TCR beta chain was sequenced for a study of TIL therapy for anti-PD-1-resistant metastatic lung cancer. The sample's time point: pre-treatment sample, taken before nivolumab and TIL therapy. Tumor tissue came from excised metastases, mostly pleural nodules or supraclavicular lymph nodes. The CDR3 has 12 amino acids. In germline, CDR1 is SGHVS, CDR2 FQNEAQ. Trimming stripped 5 bases from V and 4 bases from J, with 9 bases between. The libraries were made with immunoSEQ v3. Assay used: immunoSEQ multiplex PCR; TCRdb lists only in-frame clones, some missing. The sample yields 95,000 or so clones, under 70% seen once. This clone has just a few counts.

The clonotype comes from a person between 25 and 80 years old with non-small cell lung cancer. The chain uses TRBV7-8 and TRBJ2-7; the D gene is possibly TRBD2 (6 bases). The sequencing here drew on tumor tissue, taken at baseline. The CDR3 DNA sequence: TGTGCCAGCAGCCCGGGACTGTACGAGCAGTACTTC. This sequence encodes CASSPGLYEQYF.